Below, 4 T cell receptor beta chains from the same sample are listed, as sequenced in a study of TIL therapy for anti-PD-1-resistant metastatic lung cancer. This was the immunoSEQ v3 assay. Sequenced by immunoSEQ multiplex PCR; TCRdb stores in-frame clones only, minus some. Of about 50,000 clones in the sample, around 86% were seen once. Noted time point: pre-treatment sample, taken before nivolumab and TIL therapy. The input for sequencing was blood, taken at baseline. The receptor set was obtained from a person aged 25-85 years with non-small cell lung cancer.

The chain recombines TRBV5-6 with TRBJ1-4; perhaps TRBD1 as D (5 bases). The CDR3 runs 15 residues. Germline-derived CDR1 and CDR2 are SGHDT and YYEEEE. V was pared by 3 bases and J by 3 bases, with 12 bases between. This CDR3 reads CASSYQGPPNEKLFF. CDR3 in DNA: TGTGCCAGCAGCTACCAGGGTCCCCCTAATGAAAAACTGTTTTTT. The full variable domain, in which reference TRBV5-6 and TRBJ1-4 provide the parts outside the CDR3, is DAGVTQSPTHLIKTRGQQVTLRCSPKSGHDTVSWYQQALGQGPQFIFQYYEEEERQRGNFPDRFSGHQFPNYSSELNVNALLLGDSALYLCASSYQGPPNEKLFFGSGTQLSVL.

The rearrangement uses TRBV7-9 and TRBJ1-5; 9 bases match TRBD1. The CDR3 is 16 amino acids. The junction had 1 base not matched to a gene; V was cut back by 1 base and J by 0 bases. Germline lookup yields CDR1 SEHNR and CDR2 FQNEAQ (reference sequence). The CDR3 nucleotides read TGTGCCAGCAGCTTAGGGGGACAGGGTAGCAATCAGCCCCAGCATTTT. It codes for CASSLGGQGSNQPQHF.

The CDR3 DNA reads as TGTGCCAGCAGTTTATTAGGGGAAAGTAGCGAGCAGTACTTC. Encoded protein: CASSLLGESSEQYF. This sequence joins TRBV27 and TRBJ2-7; D perhaps matches TRBD1 (5 bases). CDR3 length equals 14 residues. Germline lookup yields CDR1 MNHEY and CDR2 SMNVEV (reference sequence). V lost 1 base and J 6 bases, leaving 13 bases between the germline ends.

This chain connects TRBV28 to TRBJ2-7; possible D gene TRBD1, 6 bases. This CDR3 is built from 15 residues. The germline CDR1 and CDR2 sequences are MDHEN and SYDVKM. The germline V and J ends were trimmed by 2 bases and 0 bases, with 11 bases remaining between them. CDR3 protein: CASSLTGLTSYEQYF. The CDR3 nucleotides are TGTGCCAGCAGTTTAACAGGGCTGACCTCCTACGAGCAGTACTTC.